Shown below are 17 T cell receptor beta chains from a single sample sequenced in a study of shared clonotypes between healthy human individuals. Measured with immunoSEQ multiplex PCR; TCRdb has only the in-frame clones, and not every one. Of 2 million to 2.5 million clones listed, 85% to 95% are singletons. The sample was naive CD4+ T cells sorted from blood. This sample's subset: CD45RA+ positively selected. The receptor set was obtained from a young man in good health.

The chain recombines TRBV5-4 with TRBJ1-2; D gene uncertain. V gave up 4 bases and J gave up 2 bases, with 12 bases separating them. Germline V gene lookup returns CDR1 SGHNT and CDR2 YYREEE (reference sequence). CDR3 length: 14 amino acids. CDR3 in amino acids: CASSDTTVNYGYTF. Here the CDR3 DNA reads TGTGCCAGCAGCGATACTACAGTAAACTATGGCTACACCTTC.

The genes are TRBV6-4 and TRBJ2-7; no clear D. Germline CDR1 is MRHNA and CDR2 is SNTAGT. V lost 0 bases to trimming and J lost 7 bases, with 4 bases between them. This CDR3 comprises 11 residues. DNA of the CDR3: TGTGCCAGCAGTGACTCGCCAGAGCAGTACTTC. It yields the protein CASSDSPEQYF.

The V call is TRBV11-3, the J call TRBJ2-1; TRBD1 agrees at 9 bases. The trim removed 5 bases at V and 5 bases at J, leaving 7 bases unmatched. There are 15 residues in the CDR3. From germline, CDR1 is SGHNT and CDR2 YENEEA. The CDR3 DNA sequence: TGTGCCAGCAGCCTGGGACAGGGATCCCACAATGAGCAGTTCTTC. It is translated as CASSLGQGSHNEQFF.

The J gene is TRBJ1-2, the V gene TRBV15; D not resolved. Germline loops: CDR1 LNHNV, CDR2 YYDKDF (reference sequence). Trimming removed 2 bases from V and 0 bases from J, with 10 bases in between. The CDR3 runs to 15 residues. The CDR3 DNA reads TGTGCCACCAGCAGACGTTGGACGGCTAACTATGGCTACACCTTC. Encoded protein: CATSRRWTANYGYTF.

The V and J genes are TRBV28 and TRBJ1-2, with D uncertain. V was trimmed by 4 bases and J by 8 bases, leaving 11 bases between them. This CDR3 is built from 12 residues. Germline values: CDR1 MDHEN, CDR2 SYDVKM. For the CDR3, the DNA is TGTGCCAGCAGTTCCCCGACGGAAGGCTACACCTTC. This codes for CASSSPTEGYTF.

This clone showed up just once. This chain links TRBV9 with TRBJ2-1; 8 bases map to TRBD1. The length of the CDR3 is 14 residues. Germline CDR1 SGDLS, CDR2 YYNGEE. Germline trimming cut 3 bases from V and 6 bases from J; bases unmatched to any gene: 5. The CDR3 protein is CASSAQTGGNEQFF. DNA of the CDR3: TGTGCCAGCAGCGCCCAAACAGGGGGCAATGAGCAGTTCTTC.

The chain has TRBV5-6 and TRBJ1-1, with TRBD1 matching 9 bases. This CDR3 is built from 15 residues. The germline V gene has CDR1 SGHDT and CDR2 YYEEEE. The V gene end was trimmed by 0 bases and the J gene end by 6 bases; junction bases not matched to a gene: 6. CDR3 sequence: CASSLEYRGPAEAFF. The CDR3 DNA reads TGTGCCAGCAGCTTGGAATACAGGGGGCCTGCTGAAGCTTTCTTT.

The V and J genes are TRBV18 and TRBJ1-6; 7 positions match TRBD1. With V trimmed by 6 bases and J by 7 bases, 6 bases remained unmatched. CDR3 length equals 14 residues. Germline CDR1 and CDR2: KGHSH and LQKENI. The CDR3 nucleotides read TGTGCCAGCTCCACCGGGACAGAGAATTCACCCCTCCACTTT. This codes for CASSTGTENSPLHF.

This chain connects TRBV30 to TRBJ2-7; D might be TRBD1 or TRBD2, each matching 6 bases. Per germline, CDR1 GTSNPN and CDR2 SVGIG (reference sequence). Trimming shortened V by 3 bases and J by 4 bases, and 10 bases separated the two germline ends. CDR3 length: 12 amino acids. The CDR3: CAWRGGKYEQYF. DNA of the CDR3: TGTGCCTGGAGGGGGGGCAAGTACGAGCAGTACTTC.

Here the CDR3 reads CASSLGLAGGPSYEQYF. The CDR3, as DNA: TGTGCCAGCAGCTTGGGACTAGCGGGAGGGCCATCGTACGAGCAGTACTTC. The chain combines TRBV28 with TRBJ2-7, with 16 bases fitting TRBD2. V lost 6 bases and J lost 4; bases outside the gene matches: 9. The CDR3 contains 17 residues. From germline, CDR1 is MDHEN and CDR2 SYDVKM.

The chain carries TRBV7-2 and TRBJ1-1; no reliable D call. Germline V gene sequence: CDR1 SGHTA, CDR2 FQGNSA. With 2 bases removed from V and 1 base from J, the gap between germline ends came to 5 bases. This CDR3 comprises 13 residues. CDR3 nucleotides: TGTGCCAGCAGCTTAATGCAGAACACTGAAGCTTTCTTT. Translation gives CASSLMQNTEAFF.

This clone showed up just once. This chain joins TRBV2 and TRBJ2-1; D might be TRBD1 (6 bases). The CDR3 loop spans 13 amino acids. The V gene's germline CDR1 is SNHLY and CDR2 FYNNEI. With 7 bases removed from V and 7 bases from J, the gap between germline ends came to 14 bases. CDR3 region: CASMGEGVNEQFF. CDR3 bases: TGTGCCAGCATGGGTGAGGGGGTGAATGAGCAGTTCTTC.

This clone was counted a single time. V gene TRBV7-8 combines with J gene TRBJ1-1, with 7 bases aligning to TRBD1. CDR1 is SGHVS and CDR2 is FQNEAQ in the germline V gene. This CDR3 spans 13 amino acids. Trimming took 5 bases from V and 10 from J; bases not matched to a gene: 10. The CDR3 nucleotides read TGTGCCAGCAGCCCCGGTGGGGGGACAGCAGCTTTCTTT. Translating gives CASSPGGGTAAFF.

This chain joins TRBV6-5 and TRBJ2-7, with 12 bases lining up with TRBD2. This CDR3 has 14 amino acids. The V and J ends lost 6 bases and 5 bases, in that order; junction bases with no gene match: 5. CDR1 MNHEY and CDR2 SVGAGI come from the germline V gene. The CDR3 DNA is TGTGCCAGCAGAGAGACTAGCGGGAGAGACGAGCAGTACTTC. Protein: CASRETSGRDEQYF.

The genes are TRBV7-8 and TRBJ2-7; D might be TRBD2 (5 bases). Germline V gene sequence: CDR1 SGHVS, CDR2 FQNEAQ. V dropped 5 bases and J dropped 10 bases, with 12 bases sitting between them. This CDR3 is 11 amino acids long. The CDR3 nucleotides are TGTGCCAGCAGCCCCCCCGGGATCCAGTACTTC. Amino acid sequence: CASSPPGIQYF.

The V gene is TRBV5-1, the J gene TRBJ2-3; 8 bases map to TRBD1. The CDR3 is 15 residues long. Per the germline V gene, CDR1 is SGHRS and CDR2 is YFSETQ. The ends lost 4 bases at V and 4 bases at J; junction bases unmatched: 8. As DNA, the CDR3 is TGCGCCAGCAGCCGTCTGGACAGGGAAGCAGATACGCAGTATTTT. Its translation: CASSRLDREADTQYF.

V usage is TRBV6-1 and J usage is TRBJ1-1; unclear D gene. V lost 1 base, J lost 1 base, and 10 bases lay in between. This CDR3 has 15 residues. Germline loops: CDR1 MNHNS, CDR2 SASEGT. CDR3 nucleotides: TGTGCCAGCAGTGAAGGAAACAGTGCGAACACTGAAGCTTTCTTT. This encodes CASSEGNSANTEAFF.